The clone carrying this T cell receptor (beta chain) is deemed large. Its antigen remains unknown. The germline CDR1 and CDR2 sequences are MNHNS and SASEGT. The CDR3 is 13 residues long. Germline trimming cut 3 bases from V and 6 bases from J; bases unmatched to any gene: 4. This sample is part of a study of T cell repertoires in aging, cancer and after chemotherapy. The template was genomic DNA from peripheral blood, not RNA. Overall study results and limits: Rebound thymic output was suggested by rising median generation probability during chemotherapy in each cancer cohort.

Rearranged V-D-J TRB sequences were amplified with a mixed TRB-A/B primer pool. TCRdb re-derived calls from the multiplex PCR reads in MiXCR, one entry per CDR3 protein. The sample lists around 2,000 distinct CDR3 sequences; 17% were seen once. The sample was blood. The gene calls are TRBV6-1 and TRBJ1-2, with TRBD1 identical over 7 bases. This receptor was taken from a human donor with a solid tumor. The chain's CDR3 is CASSDTTGDGYTF. The CDR3 bases are TGTGCCAGCAGTGACACCACAGGGGATGGCTACACCTTC.